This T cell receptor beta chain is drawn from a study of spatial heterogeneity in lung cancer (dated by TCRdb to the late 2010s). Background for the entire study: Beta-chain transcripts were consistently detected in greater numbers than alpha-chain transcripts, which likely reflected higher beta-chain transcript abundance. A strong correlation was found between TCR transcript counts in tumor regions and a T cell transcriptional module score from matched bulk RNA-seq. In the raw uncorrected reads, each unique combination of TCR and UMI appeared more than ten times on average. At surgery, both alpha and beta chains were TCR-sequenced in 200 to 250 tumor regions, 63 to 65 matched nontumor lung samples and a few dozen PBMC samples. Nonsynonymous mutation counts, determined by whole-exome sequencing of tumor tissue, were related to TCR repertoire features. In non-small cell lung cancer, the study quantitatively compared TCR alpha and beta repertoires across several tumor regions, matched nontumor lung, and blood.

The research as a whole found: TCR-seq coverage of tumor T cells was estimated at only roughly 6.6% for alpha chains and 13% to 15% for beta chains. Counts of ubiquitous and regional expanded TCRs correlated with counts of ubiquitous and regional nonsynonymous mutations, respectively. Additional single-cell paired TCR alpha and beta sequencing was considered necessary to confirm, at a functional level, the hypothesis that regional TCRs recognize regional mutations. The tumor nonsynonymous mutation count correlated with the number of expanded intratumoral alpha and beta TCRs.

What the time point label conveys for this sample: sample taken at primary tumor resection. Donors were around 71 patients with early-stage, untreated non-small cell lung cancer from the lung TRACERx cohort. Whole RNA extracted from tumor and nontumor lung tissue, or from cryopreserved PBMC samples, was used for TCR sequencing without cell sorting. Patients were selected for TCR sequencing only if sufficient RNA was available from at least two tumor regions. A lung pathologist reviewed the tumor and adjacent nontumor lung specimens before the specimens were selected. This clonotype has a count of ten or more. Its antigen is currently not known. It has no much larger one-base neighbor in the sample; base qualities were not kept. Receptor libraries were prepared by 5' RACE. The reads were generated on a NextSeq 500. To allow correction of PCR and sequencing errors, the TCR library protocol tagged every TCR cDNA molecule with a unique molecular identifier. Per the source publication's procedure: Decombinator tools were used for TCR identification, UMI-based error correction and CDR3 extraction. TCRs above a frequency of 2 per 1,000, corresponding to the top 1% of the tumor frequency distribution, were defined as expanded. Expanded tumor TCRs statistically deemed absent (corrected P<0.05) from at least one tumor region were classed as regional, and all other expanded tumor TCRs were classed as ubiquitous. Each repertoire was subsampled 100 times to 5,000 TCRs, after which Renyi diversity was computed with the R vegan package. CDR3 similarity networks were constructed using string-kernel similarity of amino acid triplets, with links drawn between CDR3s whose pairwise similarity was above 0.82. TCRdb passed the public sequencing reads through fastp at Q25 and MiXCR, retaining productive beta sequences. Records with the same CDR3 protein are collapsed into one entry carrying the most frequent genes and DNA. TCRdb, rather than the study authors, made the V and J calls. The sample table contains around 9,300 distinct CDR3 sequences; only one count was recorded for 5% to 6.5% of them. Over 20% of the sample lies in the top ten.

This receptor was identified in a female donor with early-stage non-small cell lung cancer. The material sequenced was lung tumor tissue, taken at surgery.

The nucleotides are TGTGCCAGCAGCTTGGTTACTAGCGGACTCACAGATACGCAGTATTTT. Translated, this is CASSLVTSGLTDTQYF. The sequence joins TRBV5-6 to TRBJ2-3, with 8 junctional bases fitting TRBD2. V trim: 0 bases; J trim: 2 bases; unmatched bases: 5. CDR1 is given as SGHDT and CDR2 as YYEEEE, both from the germline V gene. The CDR3 runs 16 residues from the cysteine to the phenylalanine. This entry keeps only the CDR3 DNA: 48 bases, framed from base 1. With all but the CDR3 taken from the reference TRBV5-6 and TRBJ2-3 genes, the full variable domain is: DAGVTQSPTHLIKTRGQQVTLRCSPKSGHDTVSWYQQALGQGPQFIFQYYEEEERQRGNFPDRFSGHQFPNYSSELNVNALLLGDSALYLCASSLVTSGLTDTQYFGPGTRLTVL.